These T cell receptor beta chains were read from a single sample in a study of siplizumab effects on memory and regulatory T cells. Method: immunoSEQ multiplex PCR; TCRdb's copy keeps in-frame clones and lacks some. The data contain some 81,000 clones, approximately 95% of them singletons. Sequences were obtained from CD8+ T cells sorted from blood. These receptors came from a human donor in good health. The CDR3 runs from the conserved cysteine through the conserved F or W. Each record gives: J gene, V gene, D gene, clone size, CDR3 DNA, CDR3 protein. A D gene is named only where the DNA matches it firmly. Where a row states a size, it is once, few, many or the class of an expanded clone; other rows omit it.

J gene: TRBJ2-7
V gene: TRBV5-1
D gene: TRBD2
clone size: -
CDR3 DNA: TGCGCCAGCAGCTTGGATTACAGGGGACTAGCAGCCTACGAGCAGTACTTC
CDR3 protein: CASSLDYRGLAAYEQYF

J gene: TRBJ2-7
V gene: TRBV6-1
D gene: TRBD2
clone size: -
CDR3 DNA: TGTGCCAGCAGTGAAGGGGCGGGAGCTCCCTACGAGCAGTACTTC
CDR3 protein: CASSEGAGAPYEQYF

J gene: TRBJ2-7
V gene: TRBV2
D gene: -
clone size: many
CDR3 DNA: TGTGCCAGCCTTTCGGCGGTGCTTTCCTACGAGCAGTACTTC
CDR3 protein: CASLSAVLSYEQYF

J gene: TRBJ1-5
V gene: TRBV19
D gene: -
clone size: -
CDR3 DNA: TGTGCCAGTCTAGAAGCGGGGGCAGCTAGCAATCAGCCCCAGCATTTT
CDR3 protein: CASLEAGAASNQPQHF

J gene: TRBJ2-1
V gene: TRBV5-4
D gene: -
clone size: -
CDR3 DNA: TGTGCCAGCAGCTTGACCGGGAACGAGCAGTTCTTC
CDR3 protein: CASSLTGNEQFF

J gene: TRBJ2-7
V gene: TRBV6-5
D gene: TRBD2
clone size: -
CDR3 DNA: TGTGCCAGCAGTTACGATTCGGGAGGCTACTACGAGCAGTACTTC
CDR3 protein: CASSYDSGGYYEQYF

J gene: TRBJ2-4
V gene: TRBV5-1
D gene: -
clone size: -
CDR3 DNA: TGCGCCAGCAGCTTGGAGCCGATTGAAGGCGGAGAAAACATTCAGTACTTC
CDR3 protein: CASSLEPIEGGENIQYF

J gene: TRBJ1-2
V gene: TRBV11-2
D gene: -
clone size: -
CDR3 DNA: TGTGCCAGCAGCCAGGACCAGGGGTTGAACTATGGCTACACCTTC
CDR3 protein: CASSQDQGLNYGYTF

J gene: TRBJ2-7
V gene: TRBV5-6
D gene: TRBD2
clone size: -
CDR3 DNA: TGTGCCGGCAGCTTCCATTCAGGACTAGCGGGAGCCTACGAGCAGTACTTC
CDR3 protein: CAGSFHSGLAGAYEQYF

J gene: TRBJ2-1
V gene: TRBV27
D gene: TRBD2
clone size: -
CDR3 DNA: TGTGCCAGCAGTTTAGCCAGACGACTAGCGGGAGGCTTGGACAATGAGCAGTTCTTC
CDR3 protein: CASSLARRLAGGLDNEQFF

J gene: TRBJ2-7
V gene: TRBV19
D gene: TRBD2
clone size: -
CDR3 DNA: TGTGCCAGTAGTGCTAGCGGGAGGGCCTCGGGCGAGCAGTACTTC
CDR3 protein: CASSASGRASGEQYF

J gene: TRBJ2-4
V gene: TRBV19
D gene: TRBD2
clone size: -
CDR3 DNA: TGTGCCAGTAGCCAACTAGCGGGAGACTCCAAAAACATTCAGTACTTC
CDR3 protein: CASSQLAGDSKNIQYF

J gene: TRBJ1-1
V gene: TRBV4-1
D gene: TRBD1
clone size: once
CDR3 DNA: TGCGCCAGCAGCTTCCGGACAGGGGCGACTGAAGCTTTCTTT
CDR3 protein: CASSFRTGATEAFF

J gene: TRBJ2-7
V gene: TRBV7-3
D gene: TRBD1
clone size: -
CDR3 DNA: TGTGCCAGCAGCGTCGGGACAGGGGGCAGGAACGAGCAGTACTTC
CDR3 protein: CASSVGTGGRNEQYF

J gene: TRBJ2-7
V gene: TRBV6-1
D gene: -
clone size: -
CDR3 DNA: TGTGCCAGCAGTGAAATTTTGGAATCCTACGAGCAGTACTTC
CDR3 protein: CASSEILESYEQYF

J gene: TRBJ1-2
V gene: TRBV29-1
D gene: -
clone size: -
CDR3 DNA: TGCAGCGTTGGGACGAATTTCAGGGATGGCTACACCTTC
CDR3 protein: CSVGTNFRDGYTF

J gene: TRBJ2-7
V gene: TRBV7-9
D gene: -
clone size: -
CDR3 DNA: TGTGCCAGCAGCGAAGATAGAACCTACTACGAGCAGTACTTC
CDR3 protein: CASSEDRTYYEQYF